A selection of T cell receptor beta chains follows, all from one sample in a study of tumor-infiltrating lymphocytes in primary liver carcinoma. From the multiplex PCR reads, TCRdb called clonotypes with MiXCR, one entry per CDR3 protein. The repertoire holds around 79,000 distinct CDR3 sequences, with 69% as singletons. Specimen: tumor-adjacent normal liver tissue. The origin of the receptors is a man in his forties with primary liver carcinoma and hepatitis B virus infection. CDR3s include the opening cysteine and the closing phenylalanine or tryptophan. D genes are given only for firm matches. Clone sizes are given selectively: once, few, many, or a class where the clone is expanded.

d_call	clone_size	v_call	j_call	cdr3_aa	cdr3_nt
.	.	TRBV12-3/TRBV12-4	TRBJ2-1	CASSGDTERFF	TGTGCGAGCAGTGGGGATACTGAGCGGTTCTTC
TRBD2	few	TRBV7-6	TRBJ2-5	CDSSSLAGGPLKAQYF	TGTGACAGCAGCTCGCTAGCGGGAGGCCCCCTCAAGGCCCAGTACTTC
.	many	TRBV7-9	TRBJ2-7	CASSFEGYEQYF	TGTGCCAGCAGCTTTGAGGGCTACGAGCAGTACTTC
TRBD1	.	TRBV13	TRBJ1-1	CASSSATGSEAFF	TGTGCCAGCAGCTCAGCGACAGGGTCTGAAGCTTTCTTT
TRBD2	many	TRBV12-3/TRBV12-4	TRBJ2-2	CASSLRLAGVTGELFF	TGTGCCAGCAGTCTCCGACTAGCGGGGGTCACCGGGGAGCTGTTTTTT
TRBD1	.	TRBV12-3/TRBV12-4	TRBJ1-3	CASRSTGDGNAIYF	TGTGCCAGCAGATCGACAGGGGACGGAAACGCCATATATTTT
TRBD1	.	TRBV10-1	TRBJ2-3	CASSELRDSAQYF	TGCGCCAGCAGTGAGCTCCGGGACAGCGCGCAGTATTTT
.	.	TRBV12-3/TRBV12-4	TRBJ1-2	CASRLDITNYGYTF	TGTGCCAGCAGATTGGACATAACTAACTATGGCTACACCTTC
.	.	TRBV29-1	TRBJ2-1	CSVGRQAAEQFF	TGCAGCGTTGGTCGGCAGGCAGCTGAGCAGTTCTTC
TRBD2	many	TRBV28	TRBJ2-1	CASSLLAGRDEQFF	TGTGCCAGCAGTTTACTAGCGGGGAGGGATGAGCAGTTCTTC
.	once	TRBV7-7	TRBJ1-4	CASSPEGNLEKLFF	TGTGCCAGCAGCCCGGAGGGCAACCTCGAAAAACTGTTTTTT
.	few	TRBV4-3	TRBJ2-7	CANSQEYGSNYEQYF	TGCGCCAACAGCCAAGAGTACGGGAGTAACTACGAGCAGTACTTC
.	.	TRBV7-9	TRBJ2-2	CAPPEDTGDLFF	TGTGCGCCTCCTGAAGACACCGGGGACCTGTTTTTT
TRBD2	medium-sized	TRBV28	TRBJ2-7	CASSLLLGLAGETYEQYF	TGTGCCAGCAGTTTACTCTTGGGACTAGCGGGAGAAACCTACGAGCAGTACTTC
.	.	TRBV11-2	TRBJ1-1	CAGAGGRVNTEAFF	TGTGCCGGCGCTGGTGGTAGGGTGAACACTGAAGCTTTCTTT
.	.	TRBV11-3	TRBJ2-3	CASSFSSGGLGEDTQYF	TGTGCCAGCAGCTTCTCCTCCGGGGGCCTAGGGGAGGATACGCAGTATTTT
.	.	TRBV29-1	TRBJ2-1	CSVEGGNEQFF	TGCAGCGTTGAAGGAGGGAATGAGCAGTTCTTC
.	.	TRBV4-1	TRBJ2-3	CTSGPVRGDTQFF	TGCACAAGCGGACCAGTTCGTGGAGATACGCAGTTTTTT
.	.	TRBV6-5	TRBJ2-5	CASSYGRGRETQYF	TGTGCCAGCAGTTACGGTAGGGGCCGAGAGACCCAGTACTTC
TRBD1	.	TRBV11-2	TRBJ1-6	CASRLTGQGGLPLHF	TGTGCCAGCAGACTAACCGGACAGGGCGGACTACCCCTCCATTTT